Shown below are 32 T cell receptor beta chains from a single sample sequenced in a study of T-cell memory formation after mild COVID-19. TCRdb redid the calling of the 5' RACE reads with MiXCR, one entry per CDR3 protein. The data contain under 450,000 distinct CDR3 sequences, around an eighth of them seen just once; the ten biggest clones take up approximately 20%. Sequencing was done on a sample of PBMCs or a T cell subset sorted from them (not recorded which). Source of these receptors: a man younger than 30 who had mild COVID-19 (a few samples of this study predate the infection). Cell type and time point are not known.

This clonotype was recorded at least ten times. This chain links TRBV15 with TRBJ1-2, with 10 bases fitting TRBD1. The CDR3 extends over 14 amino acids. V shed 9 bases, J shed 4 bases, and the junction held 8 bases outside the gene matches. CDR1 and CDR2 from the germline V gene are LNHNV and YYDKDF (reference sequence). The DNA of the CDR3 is TGTGCCACATCCCCGGGACAGGGGTTCTATGGCTACACCTTC. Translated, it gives CATSPGQGFYGYTF.

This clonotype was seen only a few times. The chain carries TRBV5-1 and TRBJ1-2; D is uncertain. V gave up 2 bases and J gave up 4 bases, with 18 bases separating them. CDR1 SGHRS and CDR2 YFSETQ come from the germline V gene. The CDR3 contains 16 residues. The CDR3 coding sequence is TGCGCCAGCAGCTTCGACCGGATTGAATCTATCTATGGCTACACCTTC. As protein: CASSFDRIESIYGYTF.

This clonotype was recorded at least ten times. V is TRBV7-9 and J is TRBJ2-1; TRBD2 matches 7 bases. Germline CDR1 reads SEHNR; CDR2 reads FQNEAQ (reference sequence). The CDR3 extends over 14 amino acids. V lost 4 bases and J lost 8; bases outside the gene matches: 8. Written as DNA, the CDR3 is TGTGCCAGCAGCTCCGGACTAGGGAGGGATGAGCAGTTCTTC. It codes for CASSSGLGRDEQFF.

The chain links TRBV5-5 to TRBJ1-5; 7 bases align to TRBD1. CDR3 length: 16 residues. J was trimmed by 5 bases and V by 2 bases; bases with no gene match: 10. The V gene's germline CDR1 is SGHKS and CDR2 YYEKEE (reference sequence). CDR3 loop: CASSFSGGPGDQPQHF. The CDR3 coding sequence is TGTGCCAGCAGCTTTTCAGGGGGGCCCGGGGATCAGCCCCAGCATTTT.

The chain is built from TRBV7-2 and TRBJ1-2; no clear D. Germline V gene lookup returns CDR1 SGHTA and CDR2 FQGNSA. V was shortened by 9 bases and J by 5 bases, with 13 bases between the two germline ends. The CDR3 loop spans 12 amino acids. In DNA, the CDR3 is TGTGCCAGTCAATCGCTGTTTTATGGCTACACCTTC. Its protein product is CASQSLFYGYTF.

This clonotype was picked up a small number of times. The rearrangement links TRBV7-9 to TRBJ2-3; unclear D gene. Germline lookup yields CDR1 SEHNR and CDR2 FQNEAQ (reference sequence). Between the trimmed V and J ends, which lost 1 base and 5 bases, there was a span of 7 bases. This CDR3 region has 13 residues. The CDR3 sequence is CASSLVDVDTQYF. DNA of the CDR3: TGTGCCAGCAGCTTAGTAGATGTAGATACGCAGTATTTT. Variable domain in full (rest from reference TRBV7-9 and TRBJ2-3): DTGVSQNPRHKITKRGQNVTFRCDPISEHNRLYWYRQTLGQGPEFLTYFQNEAQLEKSRLLSDRFSAERPKGSFSTLEIQRTEQGDSAMYLCASSLVDVDTQYFGPGTRLTVL.

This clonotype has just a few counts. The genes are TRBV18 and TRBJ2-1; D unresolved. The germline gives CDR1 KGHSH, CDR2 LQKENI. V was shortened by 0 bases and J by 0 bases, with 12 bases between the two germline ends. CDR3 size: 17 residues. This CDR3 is CASSPPVARSSYNEQFF. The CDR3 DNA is TGTGCCAGCTCACCACCGGTAGCCCGAAGCTCCTACAATGAGCAGTTCTTC.

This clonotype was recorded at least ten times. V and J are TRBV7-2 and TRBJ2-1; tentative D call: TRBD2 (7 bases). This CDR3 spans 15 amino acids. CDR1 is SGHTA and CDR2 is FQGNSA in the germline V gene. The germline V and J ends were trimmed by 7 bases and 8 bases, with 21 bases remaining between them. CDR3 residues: CASTRGGGPIYEQFF. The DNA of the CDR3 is TGTGCCAGCACCCGAGGGGGGGGGCCAATTTATGAGCAGTTCTTC.

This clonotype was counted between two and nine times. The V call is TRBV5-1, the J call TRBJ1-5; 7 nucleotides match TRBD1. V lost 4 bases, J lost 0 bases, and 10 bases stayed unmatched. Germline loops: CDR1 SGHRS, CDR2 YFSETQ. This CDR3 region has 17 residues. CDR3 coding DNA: TGCGCCAGCAGCCCCGGCCCCCGGACAGGTAGCAATCAGCCCCAGCATTTT. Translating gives CASSPGPRTGSNQPQHF.

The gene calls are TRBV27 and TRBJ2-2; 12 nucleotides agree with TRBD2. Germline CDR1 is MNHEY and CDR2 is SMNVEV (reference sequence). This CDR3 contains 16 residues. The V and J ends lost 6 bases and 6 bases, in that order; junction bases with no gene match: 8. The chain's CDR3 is CASSLSSGGVSGELFF. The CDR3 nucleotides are TGTGCCAGCAGCCTCTCTAGCGGGGGGGTCTCCGGGGAGCTGTTTTTT.

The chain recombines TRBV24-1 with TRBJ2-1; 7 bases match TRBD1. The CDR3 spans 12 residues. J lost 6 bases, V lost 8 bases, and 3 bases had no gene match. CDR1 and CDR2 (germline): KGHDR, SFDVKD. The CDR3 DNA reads TGTGCCACCATACAGGGGAGCAATGAGCAGTTCTTC. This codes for CATIQGSNEQFF.

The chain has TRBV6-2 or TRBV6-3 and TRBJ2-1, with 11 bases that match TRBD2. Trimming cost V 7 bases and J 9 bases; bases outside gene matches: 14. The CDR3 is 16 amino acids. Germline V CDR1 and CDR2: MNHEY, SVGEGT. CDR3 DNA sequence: TGTGCCAGCACCTCCCCGACCGGGACTAGCGGTTTTGAGCAGTTCTTC. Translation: CASTSPTGTSGFEQFF.

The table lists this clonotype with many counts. DNA for the CDR3: TGCGCCAGCAGCCCGCAGGGAGCCTTTGGGGAGACCCAGTACTTC. This encodes CASSPQGAFGETQYF. The chain links TRBV4-3 to TRBJ2-5; D is tentatively TRBD1 or TRBD2 (5 bases each). Germline CDR1 LGHNA, CDR2 YSLEER. Trimming removed 4 bases from V and 5 bases from J, with 17 bases in between. The CDR3 runs 15 residues.

The DNA of the CDR3 is TGTGCCAGCAGTGTTTCAGGGGTGAGTGAGCAGTACGTC. Protein: CASSVSGVSEQYV. This rearrangement joins TRBV6-1 to TRBJ2-7; D may be TRBD1 (6 bases). The CDR3 consists of 13 residues. Between the trimmed V and J ends, which lost 4 bases and 7 bases, there was a span of 14 bases. Looked up from germline, CDR1 is MNHNS and CDR2 is SASEGT.

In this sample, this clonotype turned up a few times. As DNA, the CDR3 is TGTGCCAGCCCGCAGGGAGGTAACTATGGCTACACCTTC. It encodes CASPQGGNYGYTF. This sequence joins TRBV21-1 and TRBJ1-2; TRBD1 is taken as the D call from the table, unchecked against the DNA. TRBV21-1 is a pseudogene segment. The CDR3 has 13 residues.

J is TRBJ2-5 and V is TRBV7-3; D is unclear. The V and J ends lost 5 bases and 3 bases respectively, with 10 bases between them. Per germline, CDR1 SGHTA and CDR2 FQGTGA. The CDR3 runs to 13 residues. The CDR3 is CASSPQGKETQYF. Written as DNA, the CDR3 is TGTGCCAGCAGCCCCCAAGGGAAAGAGACCCAGTACTTC.

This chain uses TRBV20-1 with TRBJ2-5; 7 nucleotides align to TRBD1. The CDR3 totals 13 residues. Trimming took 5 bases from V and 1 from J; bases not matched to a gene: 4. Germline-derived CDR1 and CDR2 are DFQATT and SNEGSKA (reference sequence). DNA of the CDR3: TGCAGTGCTGAGCAGGGGGTCCAAGAGACCCAGTACTTC. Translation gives CSAEQGVQETQYF.

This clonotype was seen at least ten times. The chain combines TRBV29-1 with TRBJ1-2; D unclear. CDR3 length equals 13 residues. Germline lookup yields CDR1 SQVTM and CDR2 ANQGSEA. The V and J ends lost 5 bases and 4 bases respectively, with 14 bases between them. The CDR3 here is CSVTREMGYGYTF. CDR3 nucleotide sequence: TGCAGCGTTACCCGGGAAATGGGCTATGGCTACACCTTC. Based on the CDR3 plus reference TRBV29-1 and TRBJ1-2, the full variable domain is SAVISQKPSRDICQRGTSLTIQCQVDSQVTMMFWYRQQPGQSLTLIATANQGSEATYESGFVIDKFPISRPNLTFSTLTVSNMSPEDSSIYLCSVTREMGYGYTFGSGTRLTVV.

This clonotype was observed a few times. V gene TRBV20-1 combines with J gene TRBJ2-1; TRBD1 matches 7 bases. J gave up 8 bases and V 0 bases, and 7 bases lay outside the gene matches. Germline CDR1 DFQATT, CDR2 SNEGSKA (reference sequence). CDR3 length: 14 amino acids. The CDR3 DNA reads TGCAGTGCTAGAGATCGAAGGGGGCAAGATGAGCAGTTCTTC. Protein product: CSARDRRGQDEQFF.

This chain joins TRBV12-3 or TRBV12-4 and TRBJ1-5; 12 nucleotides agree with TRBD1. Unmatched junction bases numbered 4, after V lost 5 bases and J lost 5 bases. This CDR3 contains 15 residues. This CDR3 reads CASSTGTGGYQPQHF. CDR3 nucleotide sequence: TGTGCCAGCAGTACCGGGACAGGGGGCTATCAGCCCCAGCATTTT.

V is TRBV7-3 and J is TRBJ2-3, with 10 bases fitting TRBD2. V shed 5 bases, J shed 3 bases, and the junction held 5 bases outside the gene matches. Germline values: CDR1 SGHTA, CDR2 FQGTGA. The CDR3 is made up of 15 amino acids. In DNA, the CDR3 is TGTGCCAGCAGCCCCACTAGCGGGGAAACAGATACGCAGTATTTT. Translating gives CASSPTSGETDTQYF.

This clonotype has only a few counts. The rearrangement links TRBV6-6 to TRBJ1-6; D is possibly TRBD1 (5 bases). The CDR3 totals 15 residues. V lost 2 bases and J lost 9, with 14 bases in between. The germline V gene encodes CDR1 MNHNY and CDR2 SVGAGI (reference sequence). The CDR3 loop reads CASSYTGVEGSPLHF. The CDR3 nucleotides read TGTGCCAGCAGTTACACGGGGGTCGAGGGTTCACCCCTCCACTTT.

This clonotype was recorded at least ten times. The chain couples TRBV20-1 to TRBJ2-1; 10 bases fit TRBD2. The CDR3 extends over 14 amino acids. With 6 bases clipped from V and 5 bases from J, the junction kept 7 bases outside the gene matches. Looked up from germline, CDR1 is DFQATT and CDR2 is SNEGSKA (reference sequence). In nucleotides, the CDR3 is TGCAGTGCACCCACTAGCGGGGTTCACAATGAGCAGTTCTTC. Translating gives CSAPTSGVHNEQFF.

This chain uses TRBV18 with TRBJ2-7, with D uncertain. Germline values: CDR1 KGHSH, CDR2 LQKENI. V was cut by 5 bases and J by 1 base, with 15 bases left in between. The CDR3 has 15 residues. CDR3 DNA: TGTGCCAGCTCAAATTCCCCCGAGCTATCCTACGAGCAGTACTTC. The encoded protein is CASSNSPELSYEQYF. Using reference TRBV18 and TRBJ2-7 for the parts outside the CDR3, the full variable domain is NAGVMQNPRHLVRRRGQEARLRCSPMKGHSHVYWYRQLPEEGLKFMVYLQKENIIDESGMPKERFSAEFPKEGPSILRIQQVVRGDSAAYFCASSNSPELSYEQYFGPGTRLTVT.

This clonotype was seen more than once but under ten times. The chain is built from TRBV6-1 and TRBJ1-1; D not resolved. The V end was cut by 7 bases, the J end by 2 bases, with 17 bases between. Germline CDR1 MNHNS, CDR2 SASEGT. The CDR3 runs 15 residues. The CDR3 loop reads CASIPQSWPNTEAFF. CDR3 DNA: TGTGCCAGCATCCCGCAGTCTTGGCCCAACACTGAAGCTTTCTTT.

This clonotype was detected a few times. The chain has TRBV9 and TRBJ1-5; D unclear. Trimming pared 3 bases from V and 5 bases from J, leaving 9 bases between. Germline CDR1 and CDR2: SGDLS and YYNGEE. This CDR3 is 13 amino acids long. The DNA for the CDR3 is TGTGCCAGCAGCGCCCTTTTAGATCAGCCCCAGCATTTT. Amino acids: CASSALLDQPQHF.

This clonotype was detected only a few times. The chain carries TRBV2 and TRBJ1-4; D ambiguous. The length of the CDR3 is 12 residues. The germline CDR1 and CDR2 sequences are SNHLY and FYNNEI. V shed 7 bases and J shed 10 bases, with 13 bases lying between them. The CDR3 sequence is CASTYTGGKLFF. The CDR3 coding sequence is TGTGCCAGCACTTACACGGGCGGAAAACTGTTTTTT.

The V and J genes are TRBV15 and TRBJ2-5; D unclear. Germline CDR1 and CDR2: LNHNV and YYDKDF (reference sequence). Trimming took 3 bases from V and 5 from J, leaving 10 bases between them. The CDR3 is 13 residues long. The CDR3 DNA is TGTGCCACCAGCAGGGGAATCGGGGAGACCCAGTACTTC. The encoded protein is CATSRGIGETQYF. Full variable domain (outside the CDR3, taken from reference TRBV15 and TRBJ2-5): DAMVIQNPRYQVTQFGKPVTLSCSQTLNHNVMYWYQQKSSQAPKLLFHYYDKDFNNEADTPDNFQSRRPNTSFCFLDIRSPGLGDTAMYLCATSRGIGETQYFGPGTRLLVL.

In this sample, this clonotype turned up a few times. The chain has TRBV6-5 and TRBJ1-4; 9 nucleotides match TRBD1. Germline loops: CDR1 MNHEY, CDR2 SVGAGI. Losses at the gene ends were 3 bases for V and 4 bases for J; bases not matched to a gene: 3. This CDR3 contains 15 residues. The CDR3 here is CASSYVGQGNEKLFF. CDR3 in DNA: TGTGCCAGCAGTTATGTGGGACAGGGTAATGAAAAACTGTTTTTT.

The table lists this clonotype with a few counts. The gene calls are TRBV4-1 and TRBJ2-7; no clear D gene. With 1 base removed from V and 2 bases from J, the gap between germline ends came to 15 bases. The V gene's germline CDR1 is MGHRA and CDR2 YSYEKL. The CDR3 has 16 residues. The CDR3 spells CASSQVAGRIPYEQYV. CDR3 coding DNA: TGCGCCAGCAGCCAAGTAGCAGGACGGATACCCTACGAGCAGTACGTC.

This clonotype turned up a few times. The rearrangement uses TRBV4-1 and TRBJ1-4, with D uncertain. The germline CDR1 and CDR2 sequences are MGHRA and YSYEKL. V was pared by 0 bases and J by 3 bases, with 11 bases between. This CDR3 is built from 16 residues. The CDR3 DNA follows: TGCGCCAGCAGCCAAGATCCCGCCGGGTCTAATGAAAAACTGTTTTTT. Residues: CASSQDPAGSNEKLFF.

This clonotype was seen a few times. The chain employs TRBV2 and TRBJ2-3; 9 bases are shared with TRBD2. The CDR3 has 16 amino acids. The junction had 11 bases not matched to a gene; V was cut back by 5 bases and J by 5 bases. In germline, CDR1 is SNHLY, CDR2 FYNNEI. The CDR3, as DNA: TGTGCCAGCAGTACCCCGGGGCGGGGGGGAAGAGATACGCAGTATTTT. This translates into CASSTPGRGGRDTQYF. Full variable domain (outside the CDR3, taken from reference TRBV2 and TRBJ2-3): EPEVTQTPSHQVTQMGQEVILRCVPISNHLYFYWYRQILGQKVEFLVSFYNNEISEKSEIFDDQFSVERPDGSNFTLKIRSTKLEDSAMYFCASSTPGRGGRDTQYFGPGTRLTVL.